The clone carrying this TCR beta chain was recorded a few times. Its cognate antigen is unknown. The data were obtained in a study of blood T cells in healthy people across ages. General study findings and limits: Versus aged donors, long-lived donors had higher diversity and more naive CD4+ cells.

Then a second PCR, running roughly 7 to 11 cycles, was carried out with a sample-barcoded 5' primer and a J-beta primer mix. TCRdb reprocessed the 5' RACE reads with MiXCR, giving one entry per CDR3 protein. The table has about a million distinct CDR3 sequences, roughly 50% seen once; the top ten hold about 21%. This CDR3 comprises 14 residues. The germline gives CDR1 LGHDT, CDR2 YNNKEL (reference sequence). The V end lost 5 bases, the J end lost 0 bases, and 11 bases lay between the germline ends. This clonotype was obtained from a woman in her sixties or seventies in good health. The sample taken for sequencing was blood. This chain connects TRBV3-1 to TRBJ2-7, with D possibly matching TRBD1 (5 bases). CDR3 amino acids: CASSKIDSSYEQYF. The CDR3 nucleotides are TGTGCCAGCAGCAAAATTGACAGCTCCTACGAGCAGTACTTC.